The source of this TCR beta chain is a study of cytomegalovirus exposure and HLA in healthy donors. This CDR3 has 14 amino acids. The germline V and J ends were trimmed by 0 bases and 8 bases, with 13 bases remaining between them. The germline gives CDR1 KGHSH, CDR2 LQKENI. PCR used 60 Vbeta primers and 13 Jbeta primers. In the original processing: Roughly 80 million unique TCR beta chains, roughly 11 million shared, were counted in a later analysis. The table came from immunoSEQ multiplex PCR; TCRdb's copy has only in-frame clones and leaves some out. V and J calls and clone size are copied from that table; D and trimming were computed from the DNA. Of around 150,000 clones in the sample, over 60% are singletons; the top ten hold about an eighth.

The sample comprised PBMCs. This receptor was identified in a man aged 50 to 60 in good health and CMV-seropositive. The rearrangement joins TRBV18 to TRBJ1-2, with D perhaps matching TRBD1 (6 bases). For the CDR3, the DNA is TGTGCCAGCTCACCACCTCCCCAGGGGAAAGGCTACACCTTC. Its translation: CASSPPPQGKGYTF.